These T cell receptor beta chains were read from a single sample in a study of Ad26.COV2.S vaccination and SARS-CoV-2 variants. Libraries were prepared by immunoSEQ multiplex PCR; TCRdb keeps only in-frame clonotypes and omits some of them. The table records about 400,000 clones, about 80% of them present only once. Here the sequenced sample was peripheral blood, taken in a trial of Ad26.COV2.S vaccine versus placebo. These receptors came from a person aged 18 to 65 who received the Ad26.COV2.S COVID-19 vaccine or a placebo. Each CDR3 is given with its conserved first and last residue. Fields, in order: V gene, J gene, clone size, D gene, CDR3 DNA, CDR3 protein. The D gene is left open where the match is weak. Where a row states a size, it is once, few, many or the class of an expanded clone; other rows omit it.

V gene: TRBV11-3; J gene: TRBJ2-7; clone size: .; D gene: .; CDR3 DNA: TGTGCCAGCAGTCTAGCTGGGGGGATCGGACACGAGCAGTACTTC; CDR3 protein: CASSLAGGIGHEQYF
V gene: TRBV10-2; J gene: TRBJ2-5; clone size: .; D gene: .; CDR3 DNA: TGCGCCAGCAGGGATCTTCAGGTGTACCAAGAGACCCAGTACTTC; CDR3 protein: CASRDLQVYQETQYF
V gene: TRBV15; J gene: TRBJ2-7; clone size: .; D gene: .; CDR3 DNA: TGTGCCACGTCGGACGGACTCTACGAGCAGTACTTC; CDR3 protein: CATSDGLYEQYF
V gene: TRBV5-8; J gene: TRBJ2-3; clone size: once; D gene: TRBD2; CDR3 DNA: TGTGCCAGCAGCTCTGGACTAGCGGGGGGAGATACGCAGTATTTT; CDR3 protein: CASSSGLAGGDTQYF
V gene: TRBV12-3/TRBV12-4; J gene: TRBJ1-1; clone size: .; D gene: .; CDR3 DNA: TGTGCCAGCAGTTTAAGGGGAGCTTTCTTT; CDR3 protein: CASSLRGAFF
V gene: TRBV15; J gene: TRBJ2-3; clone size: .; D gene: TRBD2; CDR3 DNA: TGTGCCACCAGCAGTGCGCTAGCGGGAGATACGCAGTATTTT; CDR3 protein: CATSSALAGDTQYF
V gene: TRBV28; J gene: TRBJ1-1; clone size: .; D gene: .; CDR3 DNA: TGTGCCAGCACCTTGACAGAATCCGGCGAAGCTTTCTTT; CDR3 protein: CASTLTESGEAFF
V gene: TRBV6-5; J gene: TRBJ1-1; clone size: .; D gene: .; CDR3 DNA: TGTGCCAGCAGTTACTCACAGAAGAACACTGAAGCTTTCTTT; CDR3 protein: CASSYSQKNTEAFF
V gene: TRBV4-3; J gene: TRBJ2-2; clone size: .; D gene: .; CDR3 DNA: TGCGCCAGCAGCCAAGTTCGTTGGGCCGGGGAGCTGTTTTTT; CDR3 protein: CASSQVRWAGELFF
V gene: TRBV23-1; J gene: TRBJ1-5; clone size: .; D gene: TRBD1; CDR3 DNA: TGCGCCAGCCCACCGGGACAGGGTAGCAATCAGCCCCAGCATTTT; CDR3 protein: CASPPGQGSNQPQHF
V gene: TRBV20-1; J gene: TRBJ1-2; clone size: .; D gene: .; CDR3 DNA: TGCAGTGCTAGTGGTCCTTCCTCGGGTGGCTACACCTTC; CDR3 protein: CSASGPSSGGYTF
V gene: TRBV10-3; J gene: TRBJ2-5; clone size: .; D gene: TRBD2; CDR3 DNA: TGTGCCATCAGTGATAATGTGGGGTTAGCGGGGAAAGAGACCCAGTACTTC; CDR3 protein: CAISDNVGLAGKETQYF
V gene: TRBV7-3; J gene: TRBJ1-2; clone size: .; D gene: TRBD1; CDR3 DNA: TGTGCCAGCAGCCCTAGCTCGACAGGGGTTGGCTACACCTTC; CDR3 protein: CASSPSSTGVGYTF
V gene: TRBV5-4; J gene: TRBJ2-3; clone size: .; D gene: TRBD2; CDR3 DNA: TGTGCCAGCAGCTTGGTTTGGGGTAGCGGGAGTTCAACAGATACGCAGTATTTT; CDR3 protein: CASSLVWGSGSSTDTQYF
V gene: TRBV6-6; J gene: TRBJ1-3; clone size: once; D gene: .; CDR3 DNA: TGTGCCAGCAGGGAGGGTAGCTCTGGAAACACCATATATTTT; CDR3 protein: CASREGSSGNTIYF
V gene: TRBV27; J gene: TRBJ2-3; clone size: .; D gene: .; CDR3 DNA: TGTGCCAGCAGTTCGAATCCGGGCCGGGTCAACACAGATACGCAGTATTTT; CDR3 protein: CASSSNPGRVNTDTQYF
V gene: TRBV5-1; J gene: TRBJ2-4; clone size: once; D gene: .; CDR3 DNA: TGCGCCAGCAGCTTGGGACACTCACGGGACATTCAGTACTTC; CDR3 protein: CASSLGHSRDIQYF
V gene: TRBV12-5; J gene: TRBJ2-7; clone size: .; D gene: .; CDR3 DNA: TGTGCTAGTGGTTTTCCCCACTACTCCTACGAGCAGTACTTC; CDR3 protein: CASGFPHYSYEQYF
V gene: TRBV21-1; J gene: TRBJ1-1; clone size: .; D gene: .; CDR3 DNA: TGTGCCACCCGGACATTGGGGCTGAACACTGAAGCTTTCTTT; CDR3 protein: CATRTLGLNTEAFF
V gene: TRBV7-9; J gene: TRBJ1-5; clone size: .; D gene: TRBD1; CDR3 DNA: TGTGCCAGCAGTCCCGGACAGGGGAGAGATCAGCCCCAGCATTTT; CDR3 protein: CASSPGQGRDQPQHF
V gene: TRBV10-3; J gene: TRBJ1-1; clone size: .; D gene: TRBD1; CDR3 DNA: TGTGCCATCAGCGCCCAGGGGGCGGTGAACACTGAAGCTTTCTTT; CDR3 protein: CAISAQGAVNTEAFF
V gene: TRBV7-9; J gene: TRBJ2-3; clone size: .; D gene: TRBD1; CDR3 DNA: TGTGCCAGCTCCAGGACAGGGGAGGCAGATACGCAGTATTTT; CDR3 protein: CASSRTGEADTQYF
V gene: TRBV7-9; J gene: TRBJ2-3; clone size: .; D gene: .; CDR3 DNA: TGTGCCAGCAGCTTAGGCAATCGGGGAAAAGGGACAGATACGCAGTATTTT; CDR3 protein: CASSLGNRGKGTDTQYF
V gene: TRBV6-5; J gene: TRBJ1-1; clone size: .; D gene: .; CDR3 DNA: TGTGCCAGCAGGACAGAGGTTTACACTGAAGCTTTCTTT; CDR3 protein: CASRTEVYTEAFF
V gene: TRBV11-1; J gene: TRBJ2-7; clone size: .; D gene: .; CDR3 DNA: TGTGCCAGCAGCTTATTCCCGGACGTCTCCTACGAGCAGTACTTC; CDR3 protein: CASSLFPDVSYEQYF
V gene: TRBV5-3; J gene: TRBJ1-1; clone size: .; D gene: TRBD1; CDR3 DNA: TGTGCCAGAAGCTTCTCCGGGACAGGGGGCGAGGGGCCTGAAGCTTTCTTT; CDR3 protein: CARSFSGTGGEGPEAFF
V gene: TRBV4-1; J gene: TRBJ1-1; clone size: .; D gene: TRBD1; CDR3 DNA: TGCGCCAGCAGCCAAGTTCAGGGGGGGAACACTGAAGCTTTCTTT; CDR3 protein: CASSQVQGGNTEAFF
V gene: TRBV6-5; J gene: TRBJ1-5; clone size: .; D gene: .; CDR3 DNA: TGTGCCAGCAGTTCCCAGGCATGGGGCAATCAGCCCCAGCATTTT; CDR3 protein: CASSSQAWGNQPQHF
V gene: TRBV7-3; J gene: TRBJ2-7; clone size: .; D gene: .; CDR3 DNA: TGTGCCAGCAGCTTAAACCCCTCGAGCGAGCAGTACTTC; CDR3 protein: CASSLNPSSEQYF
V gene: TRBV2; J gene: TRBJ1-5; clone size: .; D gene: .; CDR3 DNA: TGTGCCAGCAGTGAAGAGGCCGGACAGCCCCAGCATTTT; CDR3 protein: CASSEEAGQPQHF
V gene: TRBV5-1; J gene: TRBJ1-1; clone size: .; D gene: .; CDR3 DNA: TGCGCCAGCAGCTTGGACCACCGCGGGGGCACTGAAGCTTTCTTT; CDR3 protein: CASSLDHRGGTEAFF
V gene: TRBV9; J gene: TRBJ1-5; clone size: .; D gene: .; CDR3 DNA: TGTGCCAGCAGCGAGACCCCCGCAGGGCGGTTGGGCAATCAGCCCCAGCATTTT; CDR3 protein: CASSETPAGRLGNQPQHF
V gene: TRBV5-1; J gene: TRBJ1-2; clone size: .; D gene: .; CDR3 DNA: TGCGCCAGCAGCTTGGCCATTGAGGGACATTCAAGCTACACCTTC; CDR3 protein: CASSLAIEGHSSYTF
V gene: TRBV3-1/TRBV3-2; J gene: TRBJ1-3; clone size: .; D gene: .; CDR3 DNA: TGTGCCAGCAGCCAAGCTCGGGGCCGGGGAAACACCATATATTTT; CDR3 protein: CASSQARGRGNTIYF
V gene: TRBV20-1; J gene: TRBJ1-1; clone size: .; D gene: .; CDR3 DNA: TGCAGTGCTAGTACGGGACCCGGAGGCACTGAAGCTTTCTTT; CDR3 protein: CSASTGPGGTEAFF
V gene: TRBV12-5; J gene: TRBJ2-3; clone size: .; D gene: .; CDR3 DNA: TGTGCTAGTGGTTTTGGGTTGGCAGATACGCAGTATTTT; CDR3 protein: CASGFGLADTQYF
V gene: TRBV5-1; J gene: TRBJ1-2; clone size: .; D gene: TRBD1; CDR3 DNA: TGCGCCAGCAGCTTGTATGGACAGGGGGCGCGAACGGCTGGCTACACCTTC; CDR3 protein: CASSLYGQGARTAGYTF
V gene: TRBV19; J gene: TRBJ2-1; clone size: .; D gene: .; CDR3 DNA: TGTGCCAGTACCGAAAACAATGAGCAGTTCTTC; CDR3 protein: CASTENNEQFF
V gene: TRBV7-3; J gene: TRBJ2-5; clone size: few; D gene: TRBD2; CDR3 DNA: TGTGCCAGCAGCTTAACCAGCGGGGGGTACCAAGAGACCCAGTACTTC; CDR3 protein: CASSLTSGGYQETQYF
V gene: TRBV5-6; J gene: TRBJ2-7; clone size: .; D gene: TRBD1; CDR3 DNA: TGTGCCAGCAGCTTGGTCGACAGGGGGGACTACGAGCAGTACTTC; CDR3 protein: CASSLVDRGDYEQYF
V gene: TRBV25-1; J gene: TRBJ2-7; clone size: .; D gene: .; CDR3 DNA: TGTGCCAGCAGAGGTCGACAGGCAAGCTACGAGCAGTACTTC; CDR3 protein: CASRGRQASYEQYF
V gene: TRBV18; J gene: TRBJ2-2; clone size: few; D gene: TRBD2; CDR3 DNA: TGTGCCAGCTCAAAAACTAGCGGGAGGGTGATGAACACCGGGGAGCTGTTTTTT; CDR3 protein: CASSKTSGRVMNTGELFF
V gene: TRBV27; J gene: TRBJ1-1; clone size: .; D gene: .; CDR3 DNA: TGTGCCAGCACCCGAAACCTGAACACTGAAGCTTTCTTT; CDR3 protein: CASTRNLNTEAFF
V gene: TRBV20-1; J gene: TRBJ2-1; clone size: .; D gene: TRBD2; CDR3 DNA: TGCAGTGCTAGTACTAGACTTATGGCGGGAGGAAACAATGAGCAGTTCTTC; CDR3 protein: CSASTRLMAGGNNEQFF
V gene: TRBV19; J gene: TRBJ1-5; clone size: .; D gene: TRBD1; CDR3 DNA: TGTGCCTCCCGGACAGGGGCCGAGGGTCAGCCCCAGCATTTT; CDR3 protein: CASRTGAEGQPQHF